A single sample gave rise to the 20 T cell receptor beta chains below, sequenced in a study of blood T cell repertoires in COVID-19. Profiling relied on immunoSEQ multiplex PCR, and the TCRdb table lists in-frame clones only, not all of them. The table shows approximately 240,000 clones, with about 80% occurring only once. The sample comprised peripheral blood. The receptors shown here come from a woman younger than 45 who had recovered from COVID-19.

This clone was recorded only once. The chain joins TRBV28 to TRBJ2-7; TRBD2 is a possible D gene (6 bases). Germline V gene lookup returns CDR1 MDHEN and CDR2 SYDVKM. This CDR3 is 12 amino acids long. V shed 6 bases and J shed 10 bases, with 16 bases lying between them. CDR3 bases: TGTGCCAGCAGACCTTCGGGAGTAGTACAGTACTTC. Translated, it gives CASRPSGVVQYF.

The chain carries TRBV6-5 and TRBJ2-7, with TRBD1 identical over 9 bases. CDR1 is MNHEY and CDR2 is SVGAGI in the germline V gene. This CDR3 contains 15 residues. V shed 2 bases, J shed 0 bases, and the junction held 2 bases outside the gene matches. The CDR3, as DNA: TGTGCCAGCAGTTACGGGACAGGGCCCTCCTACGAGCAGTACTTC. Amino acids: CASSYGTGPSYEQYF.

The gene calls are TRBV19 and TRBJ1-2; the D gene is possibly TRBD1 (5 bases). The CDR3 has 15 amino acids. Germline V gene sequence: CDR1 LNHDA, CDR2 SQIVND (reference sequence). Trimming left V 3 bases short and J 2 bases short, with 13 bases between. The CDR3 is CASSISGRANYGYTF. CDR3 coding DNA: TGTGCCAGTAGTATCTCCGGCAGGGCGAACTATGGCTACACCTTC.

The genes are TRBV10-3 and TRBJ1-1, with D possibly TRBD1 on 5 matching bases. CDR1 ENHRY and CDR2 SYGVKD come from the germline V gene. V lost 1 base and J lost 6, with 9 bases in between. The CDR3 length is 13 residues. The CDR3 DNA reads as TGTGCCATCAGTGAGTGGGGCAGCTCTGAAGCTTTCTTT. Its translation is CAISEWGSSEAFF.

This chain links TRBV11-2 with TRBJ1-4, with 8 bases aligning to TRBD1. Germline V lookup: CDR1 SGHAT, CDR2 FQNNGV. The ends lost 3 bases at V and 7 bases at J; junction bases unmatched: 4. The CDR3 has 14 amino acids. The CDR3 is CASSFGQGTEKLFF. CDR3 nucleotide sequence: TGTGCCAGCAGCTTCGGACAGGGAACTGAAAAACTGTTTTTT.

This clone was observed a single time. The CDR3, as DNA: TGCAGTGCTAGTCCAGCGGGAGGGCCCGAGCAGTACTTC. It translates to CSASPAGGPEQYF. The chain combines TRBV20-1 with TRBJ2-7; 10 bases align to TRBD2. After removal of 3 bases from V and 6 bases from J, the junction contained 5 bases not matched to a gene. Germline CDR1 DFQATT, CDR2 SNEGSKA (reference sequence). CDR3 length: 13 amino acids.

The chain joins TRBV4-1 to TRBJ2-1, with D possibly matching TRBD2 (6 bases). The length of the CDR3 is 17 residues. The V gene's germline CDR1 is MGHRA and CDR2 YSYEKL. V dropped 1 base and J dropped 0 bases, with 13 bases sitting between them. The CDR3 DNA reads as TGCGCCAGCAGCCAAGTTGTCGCGGGACTCTCCTACAATGAGCAGTTCTTC. Translation gives CASSQVVAGLSYNEQFF.

This sequence joins TRBV7-3 and TRBJ2-7; 10 bases line up with TRBD1. The germline V gene has CDR1 SGHTA and CDR2 FQGTGA. The CDR3 is 16 amino acids. Trimming at V came to 3 bases and at J to 4 bases, leaving 9 bases not matched to a gene. The CDR3 loop is CASSFSGQGGDYEQYF. In DNA, the CDR3 is TGTGCCAGCAGCTTCTCAGGACAGGGGGGTGATTACGAGCAGTACTTC.

The chain employs TRBV10-3 and TRBJ2-7, with 7 bases aligning to TRBD1. The CDR3 is 14 amino acids. The germline CDR1 and CDR2 sequences are ENHRY and SYGVKD. V lost 4 bases, J lost 4 bases, and 7 bases stayed unmatched. This CDR3 reads CAISGQGYTYEQYF. CDR3 bases: TGTGCCATCAGTGGACAGGGCTATACTTACGAGCAGTACTTC.

Points on this clone: The junction departs from germline at one end; a sequencing error may be responsible. The genes are TRBV28 and TRBJ2-3; 10 nucleotides agree with TRBD2. Germline V gene lookup returns CDR1 MDHEN and CDR2 SYDVKM. This CDR3 contains 15 residues. This chain's CDR3 is CACRTSGIFTDTQYF. The CDR3 region has the DNA TGTGCCTGCAGAACTAGCGGGATTTTCACAGATACGCAGTATTTT.

This clone was recorded a few times. The CDR3 nucleotides read TGTGCCAGCAGCTTACGGAGCAGATATGGCTACACCTTC. It is translated as CASSLRSRYGYTF. The chain is built from TRBV11-2 and TRBJ1-2; D gene unclear. Trimming took off 2 bases at V and 5 bases at J, with 9 bases between the two ends. The CDR3 length is 13 residues. CDR1 and CDR2 from the germline V gene are SGHAT and FQNNGV.

The gene calls are TRBV6-5 and TRBJ1-1, with D maybe TRBD1 (6 bases). The germline V and J ends were trimmed by 2 bases and 4 bases, with 14 bases remaining between them. The CDR3 runs 15 residues. Germline loops: CDR1 MNHEY, CDR2 SVGAGI. As DNA, the CDR3 is TGTGCCAGCAGTTACAACAGGGATGGGAGCACTGAAGCTTTCTTT. Translated: CASSYNRDGSTEAFF.

Note on this clone: Other DNA sequences in this sample translate to the same CDR3. DNA for the CDR3: TGCGCCAGCAGCTTGGGGGGACAGGGCCGAGAGCAGTACTTC. As protein: CASSLGGQGREQYF. The chain uses TRBV5-1 and TRBJ2-7; TRBD1 aligns across 9 bases. This CDR3 is built from 14 residues. J lost 7 bases, V lost 0 bases, and 5 bases had no gene match. CDR1 and CDR2 from the germline V gene are SGHRS and YFSETQ.

The V and J genes are TRBV19 and TRBJ2-4; no reliable D call. Looked up from germline, CDR1 is LNHDA and CDR2 is SQIVND (reference sequence). Trimming shortened V by 3 bases and J by 0 bases, and 12 bases separated the two germline ends. The CDR3 has 16 amino acids. CDR3 in amino acids: CASSILAEVAKNIQYF. The CDR3 bases are TGTGCCAGTAGTATTTTGGCGGAAGTAGCCAAAAACATTCAGTACTTC.

The chain's CDR3 is CASSWSEGEKLFF. Written as DNA, the CDR3 is TGTGCCAGCAGTTGGTCCGAGGGTGAAAAACTGTTTTTT. The rearrangement uses TRBV27 and TRBJ1-4; D uncertain. Between the trimmed V and J ends, which lost 4 bases and 7 bases, there was a span of 10 bases. The germline gives CDR1 MNHEY, CDR2 SMNVEV (reference sequence). The CDR3 covers 13 residues.

The chain has TRBV12-5 and TRBJ2-1; D possibly corresponds to TRBD2 (7 bases). The CDR3 contains 16 residues. V was trimmed by 6 bases and J by 2 bases, leaving 17 bases between them. Per the germline V gene, CDR1 is LGHNT and CDR2 is FRNRAP. CDR3 in DNA: TGTGCTAGTGGCGCACAGGGAGGGCGCGCCTACAATGAGCAGTTCTTC. Translation gives CASGAQGGRAYNEQFF.

This chain links TRBV13 with TRBJ2-7, with D tentatively TRBD2 (5 bases). V lost 5 bases and J 1 base, leaving 9 bases between the germline ends. This CDR3 comprises 13 residues. The V gene's germline CDR1 is PRHDT and CDR2 FYEKMQ (reference sequence). CDR3 sequence: CASSESGSYEQYF. CDR3 coding DNA: TGTGCCAGCAGCGAAAGCGGTTCCTACGAGCAGTACTTC.

V is TRBV5-3 and J is TRBJ1-1; the match to TRBD1 covers 9 bases. TRBV5-3 is recorded as an ORF, its role being uncertain. The J segment lost 6 bases and the V segment lost 1 base, leaving 25 bases of the junction unmatched. The CDR3 spans 21 residues. The chain's CDR3 is CARSLKISGQGNKISDPEAFF. CDR3 DNA sequence: TGTGCCAGAAGCTTGAAGATATCGGGACAGGGCAATAAGATATCGGACCCTGAAGCTTTCTTT.

This chain joins TRBV7-9 and TRBJ1-5, with a tentative D call TRBD1 (5 bases). Between the trimmed V and J ends, which lost 9 bases and 1 base, there was a span of 10 bases. The CDR3 has 13 amino acids. Germline V CDR1 and CDR2: SEHNR, FQNEAQ (reference sequence). The CDR3 region has the DNA TGTGCCAGTCAGTCAGGGAGCAATCAGCCCCAGCATTTT. It encodes CASQSGSNQPQHF.

V is TRBV5-1 and J is TRBJ2-3, with 8 positions matching TRBD1. This CDR3 contains 15 residues. V shed 4 bases, J shed 2 bases, and the junction held 6 bases outside the gene matches. CDR1 is SGHRS, CDR2 YFSETQ, per germline. The CDR3 coding sequence is TGCGCCAGCAGCGCCCGGACAGGGTTCACAGATACGCAGTATTTT. Translating gives CASSARTGFTDTQYF.